These 19 T cell receptor beta chains originate from one sample sequenced in a study of T cells after yellow fever vaccination. Each CDR3 protein is one row after TCRdb ran MiXCR on the 5' RACE reads. The data show just under 600,000 distinct CDR3 sequences, approximately 13% seen once. The sample in question was PBMCs, obtained on the day of the yellow fever booster vaccination. The source of these receptors is a man in his thirties or forties who received the YFV17D yellow fever vaccine.

In its sample, this clonotype was seen many times. The rearrangement links TRBV28 to TRBJ1-2; D call uncertain. V was clipped by 3 bases and J by 7 bases, with 12 bases between them. Germline CDR1 reads MDHEN; CDR2 reads SYDVKM. This CDR3 is 13 amino acids long. This chain's CDR3 is CASSLASAAGYTF. DNA of the CDR3: TGTGCCAGCAGTTTGGCGTCAGCAGCTGGCTACACCTTC.

This clonotype was observed at least ten times. The chain combines TRBV10-3 with TRBJ2-1; D is undetermined. Trimming shortened V by 3 bases and J by 9 bases, and 9 bases separated the two germline ends. Looked up from germline, CDR1 is ENHRY and CDR2 is SYGVKD. The CDR3 length is 12 residues. The chain's CDR3 is CAISETVPEQFF. The CDR3 nucleotides read TGTGCCATCAGTGAAACAGTGCCTGAGCAGTTCTTC.

The sample holds a few counts of this clonotype. The V gene is TRBV30, the J gene TRBJ1-3; D unclear. Trimming removed 4 bases from V and 2 bases from J, with 12 bases in between. CDR3 length equals 14 residues. Germline CDR1 and CDR2: GTSNPN and SVGIG (reference sequence). CDR3 residues: CAWTEGNPGNTIYF. The CDR3 nucleotides are TGTGCCTGGACTGAGGGAAACCCTGGAAACACCATATATTTT.

This clonotype was picked up a small number of times. V usage is TRBV23-1 and J usage is TRBJ2-7; D gene unclear. TRBV23-1 carries the ORF label, with uncertain function. The CDR3 totals 18 residues. Between the trimmed V and J ends, which lost 2 bases and 6 bases, there was a span of 26 bases. CDR3 nucleotides: TGCGCCAGCAGTCAAACGAAGGGCGCCCGGCTCTTTGGTTGCGAGCAGTACTTC. It codes for CASSQTKGARLFGCEQYF.

The chain employs TRBV27 and TRBJ2-3, with TRBD2 as a possible D gene (6 bases). Trimming cost V 10 bases and J 1 base, with 18 bases left between them. The germline V gene encodes CDR1 MNHEY and CDR2 SMNVEV (reference sequence). The CDR3 consists of 15 residues. CDR3 bases: TGTGCCACCGCTCGGGTGGCTAGCGGCACAGATACGCAGTATTTT. Translation: CATARVASGTDTQYF.

The genes are TRBV7-9 and TRBJ1-2; 9 nucleotides line up with TRBD1. The CDR3 sequence is 16 residues long. Germline trimming cut 1 base from V and 4 bases from J; bases unmatched to any gene: 7. Germline V gives CDR1 SEHNR, CDR2 FQNEAQ (reference sequence). CDR3 DNA: TGTGCCAGCAGCTTAGTTCCTGGGACAGGGCCCTATGGCTACACCTTC. Translating gives CASSLVPGTGPYGYTF.

This chain joins TRBV7-6 and TRBJ2-4, with D unclear. Trimming left V 2 bases short and J 6 bases short, with 8 bases between. Germline values: CDR1 SGHVS, CDR2 FNYEAQ. The CDR3 runs 13 residues. The CDR3: CASSLTAGNIQYF. The DNA of the CDR3 is TGTGCCAGCAGCTTAACCGCCGGAAACATTCAGTACTTC.

The V and J genes are TRBV10-3 and TRBJ2-3; TRBD2 matches at 11 bases. V gave up 5 bases and J gave up 2 bases; unmatched junction bases: 6. The CDR3 is 16 amino acids. Germline CDR1 ENHRY, CDR2 SYGVKD. In DNA form, the CDR3 reads TGTGCCATCAGTTTTGGGACTAGCGGCGACACAGATACGCAGTATTTT. As protein: CAISFGTSGDTDTQYF.

This clonotype was recorded many times. Its ends do not fully match the called genes, so a read error is possible. The chain uses TRBV12-3 or TRBV12-4 and TRBJ2-5, with D uncertain. The CDR3 contains 13 residues. The CDR3, as DNA: TGCGCCAGCAGCTTGAACTACCAAGAGACCCAGTACTTC. Residues: CASSLNYQETQYF.

V gene TRBV28 combines with J gene TRBJ2-5, with no clear D. Germline CDR1 reads MDHEN; CDR2 reads SYDVKM. V lost 3 bases to trimming and J lost 3 bases, with 11 bases between them. This CDR3 comprises 14 residues. The CDR3 reads CASSLRMGKETQYF. Here the CDR3 DNA reads TGTGCCAGCAGTTTGCGTATGGGGAAAGAGACCCAGTACTTC.

J is TRBJ2-3 and V is TRBV5-1; tentatively, D is TRBD1 (5 bases). V was shortened by 1 base and J by 7 bases, with 19 bases between the two germline ends. CDR3 length equals 16 residues. Germline-derived CDR1 and CDR2 are SGHRS and YFSETQ. The CDR3 is CASSLSFGAAPHTQYF. CDR3 in DNA: TGCGCCAGCAGCTTGTCATTTGGGGCAGCTCCACATACGCAGTATTTT.

This clonotype was detected a few times. This rearrangement joins TRBV28 to TRBJ1-2, with D tentatively TRBD1 (5 bases). V lost 2 bases to trimming and J lost 5 bases, with 12 bases between them. This CDR3 is 14 amino acids long. CDR1 and CDR2 from the germline V gene are MDHEN and SYDVKM. The CDR3, as DNA: TGTGCCAGCAGTTTAGAGGGGAATATGTATGGCTACACCTTC. As protein: CASSLEGNMYGYTF.

In its sample, this clonotype was seen a few times. The rearrangement links TRBV30 to TRBJ2-6; D unresolved. The CDR3 consists of 13 residues. V was pared by 3 bases and J by 2 bases, with 5 bases between. CDR1 and CDR2 (germline): GTSNPN, SVGIG (reference sequence). The CDR3 reads CAWSLTGANVLTF. The CDR3 bases are TGTGCCTGGAGCTTGACTGGGGCCAACGTCCTGACTTTC.

The genes are TRBV27 and TRBJ2-2; the D call may be TRBD1 or TRBD2 (6 bases each). The germline V gene has CDR1 MNHEY and CDR2 SMNVEV (reference sequence). CDR3 size: 16 residues. Trimming took 2 bases from V and 4 from J, leaving 14 bases between them. The CDR3 here is CASSLDARGLTGELFF. The CDR3 nucleotides are TGTGCCAGCAGTTTAGACGCACGGGGGCTCACCGGGGAGCTGTTTTTT.

This clonotype has just a few counts. The chain uses TRBV28 and TRBJ2-1; no reliable D call. The germline V gene encodes CDR1 MDHEN and CDR2 SYDVKM. Trimming removed 1 base at V and 3 bases at J, with 4 bases between. CDR3 length: 13 residues. This chain's CDR3 is CASSLFGYNEQFF. CDR3 sequence (DNA): TGTGCCAGCAGTTTATTTGGCTACAATGAGCAGTTCTTC.

This clonotype was seen a handful of times. This rearrangement joins TRBV7-2 to TRBJ2-5; D is unresolved. The CDR3 totals 13 residues. V shed 1 base and J shed 0 bases, with 3 bases lying between them. From germline, CDR1 is SGHTA and CDR2 FQGNSA. The CDR3 reads CASSLDNQETQYF. DNA of the CDR3: TGTGCCAGCAGCTTAGATAACCAAGAGACCCAGTACTTC.

This chain links TRBV5-1 with TRBJ2-7; maybe TRBD1 (5 bases). The germline CDR1 and CDR2 sequences are SGHRS and YFSETQ. Deletions cut 0 bases from V and 7 bases from J, with 14 bases between. The CDR3 runs 14 residues. CDR3 nucleotides: TGCGCCAGCAGCTTGGAGCAGGGATCAGGGGAGCAGTACTTC. As protein: CASSLEQGSGEQYF.

The chain couples TRBV9 to TRBJ2-3, with a weak D call TRBD2 (5 bases). Germline V gene lookup returns CDR1 SGDLS and CDR2 YYNGEE. The CDR3 has 15 amino acids. The germline V and J ends were trimmed by 2 bases and 6 bases, with 16 bases remaining between them. In DNA form, the CDR3 reads TGTGCCAGCAGCGTCGAGGGAATGCGGATGGATACGCAGTATTTT. The encoded protein is CASSVEGMRMDTQYF.

This chain joins TRBV29-1 and TRBJ2-2, with a possible D match to TRBD1 (6 bases). CDR1 and CDR2 (germline): SQVTM, ANQGSEA. The length of the CDR3 is 13 residues. The V and J ends lost 5 bases and 6 bases respectively, with 13 bases between them. The CDR3 spells CSVRTGLAGELFF. DNA of the CDR3: TGCAGCGTTAGAACAGGGTTGGCCGGGGAGCTGTTTTTT.